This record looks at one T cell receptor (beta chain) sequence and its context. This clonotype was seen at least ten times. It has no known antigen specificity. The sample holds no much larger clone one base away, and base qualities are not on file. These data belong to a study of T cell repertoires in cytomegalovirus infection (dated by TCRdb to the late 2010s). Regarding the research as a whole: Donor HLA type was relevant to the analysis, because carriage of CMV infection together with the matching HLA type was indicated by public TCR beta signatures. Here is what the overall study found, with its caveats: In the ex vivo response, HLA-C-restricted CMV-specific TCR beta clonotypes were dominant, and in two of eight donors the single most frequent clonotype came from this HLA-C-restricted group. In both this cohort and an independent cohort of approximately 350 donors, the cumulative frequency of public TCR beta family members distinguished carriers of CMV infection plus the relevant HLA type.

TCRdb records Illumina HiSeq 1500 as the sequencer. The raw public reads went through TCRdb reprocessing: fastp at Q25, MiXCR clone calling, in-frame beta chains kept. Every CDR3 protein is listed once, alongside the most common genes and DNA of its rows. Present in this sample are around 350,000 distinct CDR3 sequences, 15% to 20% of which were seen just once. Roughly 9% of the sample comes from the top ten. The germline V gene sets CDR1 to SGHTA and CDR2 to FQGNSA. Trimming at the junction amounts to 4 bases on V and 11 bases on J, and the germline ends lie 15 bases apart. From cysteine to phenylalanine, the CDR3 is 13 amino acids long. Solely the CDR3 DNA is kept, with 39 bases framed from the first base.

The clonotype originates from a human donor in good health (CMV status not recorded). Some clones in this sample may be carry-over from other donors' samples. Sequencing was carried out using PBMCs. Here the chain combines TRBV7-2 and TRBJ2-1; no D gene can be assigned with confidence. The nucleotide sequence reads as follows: TGTGCCAGCAGCTCGACCGGCGGCCATAAGCAGTTCTTC. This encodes CASSSTGGHKQFF. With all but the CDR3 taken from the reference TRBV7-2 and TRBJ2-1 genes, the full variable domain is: GAGVSQSPSNKVTEKGKDVELRCDPISGHTALYWYRQSLGQGLEFLIYFQGNSAPDKSGLPSDRFSAERTGGSVSTLTIQRTQQEDSAVYLCASSSTGGHKQFFGPGTRLTVL.